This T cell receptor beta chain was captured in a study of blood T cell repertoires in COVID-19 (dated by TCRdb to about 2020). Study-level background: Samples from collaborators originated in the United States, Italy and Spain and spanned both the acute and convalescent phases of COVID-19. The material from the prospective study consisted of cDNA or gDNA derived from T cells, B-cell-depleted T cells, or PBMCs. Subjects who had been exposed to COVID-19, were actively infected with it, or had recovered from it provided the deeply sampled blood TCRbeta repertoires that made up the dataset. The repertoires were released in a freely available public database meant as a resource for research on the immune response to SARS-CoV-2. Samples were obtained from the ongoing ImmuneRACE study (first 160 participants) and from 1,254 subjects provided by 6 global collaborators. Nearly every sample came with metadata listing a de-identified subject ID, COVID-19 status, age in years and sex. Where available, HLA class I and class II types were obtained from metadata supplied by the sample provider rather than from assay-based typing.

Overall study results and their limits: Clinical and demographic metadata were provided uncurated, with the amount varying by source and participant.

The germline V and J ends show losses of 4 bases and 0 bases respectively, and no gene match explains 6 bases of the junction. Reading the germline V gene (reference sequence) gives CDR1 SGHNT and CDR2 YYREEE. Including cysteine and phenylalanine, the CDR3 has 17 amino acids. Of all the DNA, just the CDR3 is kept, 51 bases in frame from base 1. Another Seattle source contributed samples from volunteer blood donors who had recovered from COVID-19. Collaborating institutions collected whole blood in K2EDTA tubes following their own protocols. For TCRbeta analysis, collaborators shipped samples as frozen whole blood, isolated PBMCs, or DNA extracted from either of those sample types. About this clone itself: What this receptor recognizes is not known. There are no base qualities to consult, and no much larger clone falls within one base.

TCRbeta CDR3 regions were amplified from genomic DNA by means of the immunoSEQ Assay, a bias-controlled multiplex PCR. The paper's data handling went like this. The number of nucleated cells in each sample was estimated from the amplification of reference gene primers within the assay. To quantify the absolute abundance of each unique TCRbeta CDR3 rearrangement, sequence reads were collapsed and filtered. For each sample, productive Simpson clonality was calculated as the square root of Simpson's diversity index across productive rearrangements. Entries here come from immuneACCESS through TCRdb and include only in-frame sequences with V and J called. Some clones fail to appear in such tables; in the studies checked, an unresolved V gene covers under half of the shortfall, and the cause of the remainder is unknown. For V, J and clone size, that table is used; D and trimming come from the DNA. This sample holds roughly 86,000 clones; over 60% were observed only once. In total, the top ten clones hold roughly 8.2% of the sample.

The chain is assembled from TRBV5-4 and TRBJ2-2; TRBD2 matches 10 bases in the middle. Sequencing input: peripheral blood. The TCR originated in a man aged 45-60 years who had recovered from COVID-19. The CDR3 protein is CASSPLAGGPNTGELFF. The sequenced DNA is TGTGCCAGCAGCCCTTTAGCGGGGGGCCCGAACACCGGGGAGCTGTTTTTT.